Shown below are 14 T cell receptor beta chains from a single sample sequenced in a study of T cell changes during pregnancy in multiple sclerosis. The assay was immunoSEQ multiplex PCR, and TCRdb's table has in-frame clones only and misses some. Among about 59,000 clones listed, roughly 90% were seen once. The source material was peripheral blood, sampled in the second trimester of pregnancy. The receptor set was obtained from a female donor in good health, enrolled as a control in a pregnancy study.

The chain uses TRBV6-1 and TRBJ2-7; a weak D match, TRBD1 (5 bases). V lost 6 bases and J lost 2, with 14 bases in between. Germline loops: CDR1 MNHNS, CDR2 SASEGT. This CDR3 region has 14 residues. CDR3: CASRGPGKPYEQYF. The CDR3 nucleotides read TGTGCCAGCAGGGGCCCAGGGAAGCCCTACGAGCAGTACTTC.

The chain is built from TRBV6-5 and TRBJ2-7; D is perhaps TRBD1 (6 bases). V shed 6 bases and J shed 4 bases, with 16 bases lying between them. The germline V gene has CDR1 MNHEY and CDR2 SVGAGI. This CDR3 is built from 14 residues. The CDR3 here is CASRQGPRDYEQYF. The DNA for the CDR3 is TGTGCCAGCAGACAGGGCCCGAGAGATTACGAGCAGTACTTC.

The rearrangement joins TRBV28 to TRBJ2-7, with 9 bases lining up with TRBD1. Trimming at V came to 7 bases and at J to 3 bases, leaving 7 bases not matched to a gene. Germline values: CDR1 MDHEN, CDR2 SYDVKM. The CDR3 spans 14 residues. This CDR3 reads CASKHQTGGYEQYF. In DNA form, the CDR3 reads TGTGCCAGCAAACACCAGACAGGGGGCTACGAGCAGTACTTC.

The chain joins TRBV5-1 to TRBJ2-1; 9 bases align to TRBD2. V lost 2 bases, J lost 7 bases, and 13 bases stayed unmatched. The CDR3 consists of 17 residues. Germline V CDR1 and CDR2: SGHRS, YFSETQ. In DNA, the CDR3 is TGCGCCAGCAGCTTATCGAGGCAGCTAGCGGGACCTAATGAGCAGTTCTTC. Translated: CASSLSRQLAGPNEQFF.

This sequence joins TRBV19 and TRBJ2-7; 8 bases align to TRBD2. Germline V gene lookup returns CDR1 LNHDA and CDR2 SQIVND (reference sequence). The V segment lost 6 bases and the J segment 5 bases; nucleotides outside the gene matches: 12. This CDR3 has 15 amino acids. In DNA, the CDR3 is TGTGCCAGTAGCTTGGGCTCGGGGGGGTTCGACGAGCAGTACTTC. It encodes CASSLGSGGFDEQYF.

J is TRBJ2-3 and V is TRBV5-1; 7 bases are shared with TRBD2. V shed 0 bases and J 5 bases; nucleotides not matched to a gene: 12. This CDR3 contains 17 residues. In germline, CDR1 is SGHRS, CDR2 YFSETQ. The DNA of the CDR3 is TGCGCCAGCAGCTTGGCCGAGTGGGCGGGAGTAATAGATACGCAGTATTTT. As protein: CASSLAEWAGVIDTQYF.

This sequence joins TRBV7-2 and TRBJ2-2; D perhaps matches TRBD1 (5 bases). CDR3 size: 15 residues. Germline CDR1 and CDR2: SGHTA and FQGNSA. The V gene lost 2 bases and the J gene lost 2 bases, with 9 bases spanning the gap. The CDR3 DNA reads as TGTGCCAGCAGCTTACGACAGCTCAACACCGGGGAGCTGTTTTTT. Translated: CASSLRQLNTGELFF.

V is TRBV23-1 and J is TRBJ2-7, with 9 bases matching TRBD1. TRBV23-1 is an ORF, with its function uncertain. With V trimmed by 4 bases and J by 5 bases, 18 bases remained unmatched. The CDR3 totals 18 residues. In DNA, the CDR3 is TGCGCCAGCAGTCTCGCGTGTCTCGTCGGGACAGGGCGCGACGAGCAGTACTTC. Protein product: CASSLACLVGTGRDEQYF.

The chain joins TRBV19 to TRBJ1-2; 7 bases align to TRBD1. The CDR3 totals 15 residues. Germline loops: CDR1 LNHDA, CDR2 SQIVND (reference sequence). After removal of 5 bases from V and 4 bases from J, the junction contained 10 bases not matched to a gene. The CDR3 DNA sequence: TGTGCCAGTAGTTCCAGGACAGGTAAAGGCTATGGCTACACCTTC. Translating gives CASSSRTGKGYGYTF.

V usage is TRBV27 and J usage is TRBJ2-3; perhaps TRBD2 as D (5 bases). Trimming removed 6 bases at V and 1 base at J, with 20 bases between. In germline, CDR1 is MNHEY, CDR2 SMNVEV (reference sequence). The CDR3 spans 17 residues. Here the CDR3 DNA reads TGTGCCAGCAGGATCCGATCGAGGGAGTACGGCACAGATACGCAGTATTTT. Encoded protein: CASRIRSREYGTDTQYF.

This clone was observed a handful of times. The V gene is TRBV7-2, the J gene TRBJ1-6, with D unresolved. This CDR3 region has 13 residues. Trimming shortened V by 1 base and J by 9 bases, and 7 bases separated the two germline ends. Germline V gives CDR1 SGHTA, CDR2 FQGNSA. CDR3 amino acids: CASSLESGSPLHF. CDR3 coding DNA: TGTGCCAGCAGCTTAGAATCGGGTTCACCCCTCCACTTT.

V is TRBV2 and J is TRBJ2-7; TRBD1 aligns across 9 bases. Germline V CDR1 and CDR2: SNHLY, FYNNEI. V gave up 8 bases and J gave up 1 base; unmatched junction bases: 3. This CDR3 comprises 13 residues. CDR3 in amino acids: CASLGQGSYEQYF. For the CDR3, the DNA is TGTGCCAGCCTTGGACAGGGGTCCTACGAGCAGTACTTC.

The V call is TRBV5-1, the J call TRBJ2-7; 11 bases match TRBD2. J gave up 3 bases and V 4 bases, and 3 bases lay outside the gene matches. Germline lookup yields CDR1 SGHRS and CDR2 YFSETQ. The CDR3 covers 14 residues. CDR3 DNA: TGCGCCAGCAGCGGGGGACTAGCGGACTACGAGCAGTACTTC. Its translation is CASSGGLADYEQYF.

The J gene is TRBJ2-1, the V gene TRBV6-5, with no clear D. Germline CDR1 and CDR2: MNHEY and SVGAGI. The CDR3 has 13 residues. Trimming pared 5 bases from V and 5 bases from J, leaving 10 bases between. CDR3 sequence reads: CASSHFQNNEQFF. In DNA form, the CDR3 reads TGTGCCAGCAGTCACTTTCAAAACAATGAGCAGTTCTTC.